The 22 T cell receptor beta chains given below trace back to one sample, sequenced in a study of regulatory T cells in long-lasting Graves disease. Time point given: newly diagnosed GD, antithyroid drugs for less than 3 months. Scientists built the TCR library using RNA that was extracted from PBMCs. Assembly of TCR beta libraries relied on iRepertoire HTBI primers together with Arm-PCR of CDR3 regions. TCRdb recomputed calls from the multiplex PCR reads with MiXCR, one row per CDR3 protein. The table records roughly 400,000 distinct CDR3 sequences, approximately 16% of them present only once. A further study also used this sample, focusing on T cells in Graves' hyperthyroidism and ophthalmopathy.

Sample: peripheral blood mononuclear cells (PBMCs), taken at new diagnosis, from a patient treated with antithyroid drugs. The source of these receptors is a woman aged 18-29 years with Graves disease.

The table lists this clonotype with a few counts. CDR3 bases: TGCAGCGTTGCCTATACTAGCCGTGATCAAGAGACCCAGTACTTC. Encoded protein: CSVAYTSRDQETQYF. This chain links TRBV29-1 with TRBJ2-5, with D perhaps TRBD2 (6 bases). Germline V lookup: CDR1 SQVTM, CDR2 ANQGSEA. The CDR3 contains 15 residues. The V gene lost 4 bases and the J gene lost 2 bases, with 17 bases spanning the gap.

A few counts support this clonotype. CDR3 sequence: CATRAGGPGINEQFF. Written as DNA, the CDR3 is TGTGCCACCAGAGCCGGGGGGCCAGGTATTAATGAGCAGTTCTTC. The V and J genes are TRBV24-1 and TRBJ2-1; a weak D match, TRBD2 (7 bases). The germline V gene encodes CDR1 KGHDR and CDR2 SFDVKD. Trimming pared 7 bases from V and 7 bases from J, leaving 19 bases between. The CDR3 totals 15 residues.

This clonotype was seen at least ten times. The rearrangement links TRBV6-2 or TRBV6-3 to TRBJ2-3, with 7 bases matching TRBD2. The CDR3 is 15 residues long. The germline V gene has CDR1 MNHEY and CDR2 SVGEGT. V shed 5 bases, J shed 5 bases, and the junction held 10 bases outside the gene matches. The CDR3 region has the DNA TGTGCCAGCAGTGAAAGGGCGGGAGCTGGAGATACGCAGTATTTT. It yields the protein CASSERAGAGDTQYF.

A remark on this clonotype: A clone one base away is much larger, so this may be a read error. The rearrangement joins TRBV7-2 to TRBJ2-7; unclear D gene. Trimming took off 4 bases at V and 9 bases at J, with 25 bases between the two ends. Per germline, CDR1 SGHTA and CDR2 FQGNSA. This CDR3 has 16 amino acids. CDR3 DNA: TGTGCCAGCAGCTCCATTATGGGCGGCCGCTACAATGGGCAGTACTTC. It yields the protein CASSSIMGGRYNGQYF.

There are many counts of this clonotype. The chain links TRBV30 to TRBJ1-5, with D unresolved. Germline V gives CDR1 GTSNPN, CDR2 SVGIG (reference sequence). With 0 bases removed from V and 3 bases from J, the gap between germline ends came to 6 bases. The CDR3 is made up of 13 amino acids. CDR3 sequence (DNA): TGTGCCTGGAGTGTAGCGATCAATCAGCCCCAGCATTTT. Translated: CAWSVAINQPQHF. Combining the CDR3 with reference TRBV30 and TRBJ1-5 gives the whole variable domain SQTIHQWPATLVQPVGSPLSLECTVEGTSNPNLYWYRQAAGRGLQLLFYSVGIGQISSEVPQNLSASRPQDRQFILSSKKLLLSDSGFYLCAWSVAINQPQHFGDGTRLSIL.

The chain couples TRBV2 to TRBJ1-3; 7 bases match TRBD1. CDR1 is SNHLY, CDR2 FYNNEI, per germline. The CDR3 is 15 residues long. Trimming removed 6 bases from V and 0 bases from J; junction bases left unmatched: 5. This CDR3 is CASSPGTASGNTIYF. In nucleotides, the CDR3 is TGTGCCAGCAGCCCCGGGACAGCCTCTGGAAACACCATATATTTT.

This clonotype was seen a handful of times. The CDR3 region has the DNA TGTGCCAGCAGCTTCACTAGGCAGGGGGCATCCGGCTACACCTTC. Its translation is CASSFTRQGASGYTF. This chain links TRBV7-2 with TRBJ1-2, with 8 positions matching TRBD1. CDR1 and CDR2 (germline): SGHTA, FQGNSA. The CDR3 loop spans 15 amino acids. J was trimmed by 8 bases and V by 3 bases; bases with no gene match: 11.

This clonotype has ten or more counts. The chain uses TRBV20-1 and TRBJ2-2, with TRBD1 matching 11 bases. Per the germline V gene, CDR1 is DFQATT and CDR2 is SNEGSKA (reference sequence). The CDR3 sequence is 15 residues long. Unmatched junction bases numbered 5, after V lost 3 bases and J lost 5 bases. The CDR3 here is CSARRTGGETGELFF. CDR3 sequence (DNA): TGCAGTGCTAGGAGGACAGGGGGCGAGACCGGGGAGCTGTTTTTT.

This rearrangement joins TRBV29-1 to TRBJ2-2, with D possibly TRBD1 on 5 matching bases. In germline, CDR1 is SQVTM, CDR2 ANQGSEA. V was pared by 7 bases and J by 4 bases, with 10 bases between. The CDR3 totals 12 residues. DNA of the CDR3: TGCAGCGCGACAGCTGGCACCGGGGAGCTGTTTTTT. Translated: CSATAGTGELFF.

This clonotype occurred a few times. The chain employs TRBV5-1 and TRBJ2-7; 7 nucleotides align to TRBD2. Germline CDR1 is SGHRS and CDR2 is YFSETQ. J gave up 3 bases and V 0 bases, and 3 bases lay outside the gene matches. The CDR3 is made up of 14 amino acids. CDR3 bases: TGCGCCAGCAGCTTGGAGGCTAGCGGCTACGAGCAGTACTTC. As protein: CASSLEASGYEQYF.

This clonotype has at least ten counts. The J gene is TRBJ1-1, the V gene TRBV20-1, with a possible D match to TRBD1 (6 bases). The V gene lost 2 bases and the J gene lost 3 bases, with 13 bases spanning the gap. Germline-derived CDR1 and CDR2 are DFQATT and SNEGSKA (reference sequence). The CDR3 loop spans 14 amino acids. CDR3 sequence (DNA): TGCAGTGCTAGATCAATACAGGGCGACACTGAAGCTTTCTTT. Its translation: CSARSIQGDTEAFF.

The table lists this clonotype with many counts. J is TRBJ1-5 and V is TRBV6-1; weak D call: TRBD1 (5 bases). Germline V CDR1 and CDR2: MNHNS, SASEGT. V was trimmed by 3 bases and J by 3 bases, leaving 6 bases between them. The CDR3 consists of 13 residues. CDR3: CASSDRVNQPQHF. Here the CDR3 DNA reads TGTGCCAGCAGTGACAGGGTCAATCAGCCCCAGCATTTT.

This clonotype was recorded at least ten times. The chain links TRBV28 to TRBJ2-3, with 7 bases identical to TRBD2. The CDR3 sequence is 15 residues long. From germline, CDR1 is MDHEN and CDR2 SYDVKM. After removal of 7 bases from V and 3 bases from J, the junction contained 10 bases not matched to a gene. The CDR3 nucleotides are TGTGCCAGCAAGGTGTACGGGAGGTCAACAGATACGCAGTATTTT. Translation gives CASKVYGRSTDTQYF.

This clonotype was observed a few times. This chain connects TRBV6-1 to TRBJ2-2, with D possibly matching TRBD2 (5 bases). Looked up from germline, CDR1 is MNHNS and CDR2 is SASEGT. V dropped 6 bases and J dropped 4 bases, with 12 bases sitting between them. The CDR3 extends over 14 amino acids. CDR3 sequence reads: CASRLRVSTGELFF. The DNA of the CDR3 is TGTGCCAGCAGGTTGCGGGTCAGCACCGGGGAGCTGTTTTTT.

This clonotype was counted a few times. The chain uses TRBV12-3 or TRBV12-4 and TRBJ1-1; TRBD1 agrees at 11 bases. CDR3 length: 16 amino acids. Trimming cost V 6 bases and J 10 bases; bases outside gene matches: 16. The DNA of the CDR3 is TGTGCCAGCAGCTTCGATCGGACAGGGGGCGCTTCGGCAGCTTTCTTT. Amino acids: CASSFDRTGGASAAFF.

In this sample, this clonotype turned up a few times. The chain has TRBV3-1 and TRBJ2-7; perhaps TRBD2 as D (5 bases). The CDR3 has 16 residues. Between the trimmed V and J ends, which lost 1 base and 3 bases, there was a span of 16 bases. Germline CDR1 reads LGHDT; CDR2 reads YNNKEL (reference sequence). CDR3 coding DNA: TGTGCCAGCAGCCAAGTGATAGCGCCTATCCTCTACGAGCAGTACTTC. Amino acids: CASSQVIAPILYEQYF.

The V call is TRBV12-3 or TRBV12-4, the J call TRBJ2-1, with 13 nucleotides matching TRBD2. V lost 5 bases to trimming and J lost 0 bases; unmatched junction nucleotides: 13. The CDR3 is 20 amino acids. CDR3 protein: CASSPRLAGGRASSYNEQFF. As DNA, the CDR3 is TGTGCCAGCAGTCCCCGACTAGCGGGAGGCCGAGCGAGCTCCTACAATGAGCAGTTCTTC.

This chain connects TRBV7-2 to TRBJ2-1; the match to TRBD1 covers 7 bases. The CDR3 spans 20 residues. The germline V gene encodes CDR1 SGHTA and CDR2 FQGNSA. V lost 3 bases to trimming and J lost 6 bases; unmatched junction nucleotides: 23. The CDR3 reads CASSFRTKTKGARGPNEQFF. CDR3 coding DNA: TGTGCCAGCAGCTTTAGAACTAAAACGAAGGGGGCCCGAGGGCCCAATGAGCAGTTCTTC.

The rearrangement joins TRBV2 to TRBJ1-2; D unresolved. Germline V gene sequence: CDR1 SNHLY, CDR2 FYNNEI. Between the trimmed V and J ends, which lost 2 bases and 2 bases, there was a span of 6 bases. The CDR3 spans 13 residues. The CDR3 sequence: CASSEQDNYGYTF. Here the CDR3 DNA reads TGTGCCAGCAGTGAACAGGACAACTATGGCTACACCTTC.

This clonotype occurred many times. DNA of the CDR3: TGTGCCACCAGCATTTCAAGGGGTAACAACTATGGCTACACCTTC. Amino acids: CATSISRGNNYGYTF. The gene calls are TRBV15 and TRBJ1-2, with a possible D match to TRBD1 (5 bases). Germline CDR1 and CDR2: LNHNV and YYDKDF (reference sequence). This CDR3 has 15 residues. V lost 4 bases to trimming and J lost 2 bases, with 14 bases between them.

V is TRBV28 and J is TRBJ1-4; 9 nucleotides match TRBD1. Germline trimming cut 7 bases from V and 7 bases from J; bases unmatched to any gene: 4. Germline V lookup: CDR1 MDHEN, CDR2 SYDVKM. This CDR3 contains 13 residues. For the CDR3, the DNA is TGTGCCAGCAATCCGGGACAGGGTGAAAAACTGTTTTTT. Its translation is CASNPGQGEKLFF.

This clonotype was observed many times. The V call is TRBV28, the J call TRBJ2-1; TRBD1 matches at 8 bases. This CDR3 has 17 residues. Germline lookup yields CDR1 MDHEN and CDR2 SYDVKM. V lost 3 bases, J lost 3 bases, and 10 bases stayed unmatched. CDR3 protein: CASSFPLGTGGYNEQFF. CDR3 DNA sequence: TGTGCCAGCAGTTTCCCCTTAGGGACAGGCGGCTACAATGAGCAGTTCTTC.